This T cell receptor (beta chain) was captured in a study of cytomegalovirus exposure and HLA in healthy donors (dated by TCRdb to 2016 to 2017). The study in broad terms: According to an earlier analysis of a few hundred of the donors, 150 million to 200 million T cells yielded roughly 110 million unique TCR beta sequences and 276 Gb of sequence data. An early release that covered approximately 600 HLA-typed donors contained approximately 300 gigabases of sequencing data and about 93 million unique TCR sequences. Of the 350 to 400 genotyped donors, about 80% fell in the genetic ancestry cluster associated with self-reported Caucasian donors. The aim of the study was to test whether cataloging public T cell receptors could identify signatures of past pathogen exposure. The study profiled the T cell repertoires of fewer than 850 subjects by immunosequencing and related them to cytomegalovirus serostatus. In addition to the first cohort of 500 to 850 subjects, a separate validation cohort of 120 different subjects was used. To predict cytomegalovirus infection status, the study combined high-throughput TCR immunosequencing, statistical association of individual TCRs with disease status, and machine learning. To study patterns of TCR occurrence, a later analysis re-analyzed previously published TCR beta repertoires from 666 donors and added high-resolution HLA genotyping. The later analysis used no new phenotypic data to find candidate immune exposures, relying instead on TCR beta sequences and their occurrence across donors. In an earlier analysis of roughly 540 of the donors, high-throughput TCR beta sequencing was used to judge whether each TCR beta V gene segment behaved as functional or pseudogenic. Donor age, sex, ethnicity and CMV serostatus were compiled alongside the repertoire data. A later genetic analysis took genome-wide SNP genotypes for about 65% of the 666 donors and used that subset as a discovery cohort. Every discovery cohort repertoire had been produced on one sequencing platform. HLA typing covered class I and class II loci at four-digit resolution. The number of typed donors differed by locus: about 620-630 for A, B, C, DRB1 and DQB1; 500 to 550 for DQA1; some 590 for DPA1; and about 450 for DPB1. Because of strong linkage in the cohort, roughly five DR-DQ haplotypes were treated as single units for association and clustering. Across some 400 genotyped donors of the cohort, an average of roughly 250,000 unique TCR beta nucleotide sequences per donor were sequenced, and approximately 19% of those sequences were non-productive. What the authors observed across the whole study: Because counts were too low, fewer than 20 rarely observed V segments, including chromosome 9 orphons, were excluded from the earlier analysis of 500 to 700 of the donors. The classifier was reported to diagnose cytomegalovirus status with high specificity and sensitivity in both the original and validation cohorts. The study listed approximately 150 TCR beta chains as associated with cytomegalovirus. In an earlier analysis of approximately 590 of the donors, most TCR beta V segments appeared in productive rearrangements about 87% or about 30% of the time, broadly matching IMGT annotations. The authors suggested that the approach could potentially be extended to other disease states and immunological phenotypes. A later analysis found that most CMV-associated TCR beta chains appeared HLA-restricted, with HLA associations seemingly driven largely by CMV exposure. A group of highly shared sequence variants was considered likely to be a technical artifact of the sequencing pipeline. Strong co-occurrence of HLA alleles, especially DR and DQ, made assigning TCR associations to individual alleles difficult. Presence/absence analyses assumed roughly uniform sequencing depth across donors, an assumption that may not hold. A later genetic analysis reported fewer N-insertions in productive TCRs among donors in an Asian-associated ancestry cluster than the roughly 700-donor mean. A further reported finding was that TCR beta sequences accurately predicted the HLA-A and HLA-B alleles for most subjects in the first cohort. For the cohort, immune exposure information was limited to CMV serostatus. An association between a missense DCLRE1C variant and V-gene and J-gene trimming of TCR beta chains was found in a later genetic analysis and replicated in an independent cohort. In a later analysis, HLA-associated TCR beta chains showed more clonal expansion and lower generation probabilities than non-associated chains that were equally common. In a later analysis, some 18,000 TCR beta sequences were associated with specific HLA alleles at a false discovery rate of 0.05. A few of the identified cytomegalovirus-associated TCR beta chains were confirmed in vitro to be specific for cytomegalovirus antigens. Correlated functional status among segregating V segments might be attributable to linkage disequilibrium, but an unknown experimental factor could not be ruled out. In a later analysis, several top co-occurrence clusters were reported to appear linked to parvovirus B19, influenza, CMV and Epstein-Barr virus. Because HLA typing was unavailable for some donors at each locus, only the typed subset was used in association tests. In this cohort, only TCR beta chains were sequenced, and detectable features were limited by the absence of alpha or paired-chain data. The 87-base-pair reads could not distinguish some IMGT-functional V segments, including TRBV6-2 and TRBV6-3, so those segments were excluded. In a later analysis, TCR association rates were found to vary across HLA loci, with the most associated TCRs seen for DRB1 alleles and the fewest for HLA-C alleles. Most TCR sequences were observed very rarely across donors, whereas some public TCRs were present in many individuals.

In total, about 650 healthy bone marrow donors made up the cohort. Cohort members were all nominally healthy when sampled, although unrecorded immune exposures were likely present. The donor was CMV seropositive and belonged to the group of about 290 seropositive cohort members. Each donor provided a peripheral blood sample, and peripheral blood mononuclear cells were used for TCR beta sequencing. Genomic DNA was extracted from the blood cell samples with the Qiagen DNeasy Blood Extraction Kit. Compared with germline, V lacks 6 bases and J lacks 5 bases; bases without a gene match: 10. CDR1 and CDR2 are drawn from the germline V gene (reference sequence): GTSNPN, SVGIG. The CDR3, cysteine through phenylalanine, is 14 amino acids long. Only the CDR3 part of the read is kept: 42 bases, read in frame from the first base. The receptor library was made with the immunoSEQ multiplex PCR assay. For the multiplex PCR, a mixture combining 60 forward primers for TCR Vbeta segments and 13 reverse primers for TCR Jbeta segments was used. A multiplex PCR assay on genomic DNA amplified the CDR3 region of rearranged TCR beta genes. Amplified TCR beta libraries were sequenced as 87-base-pair reads on the Illumina HiSeq System. Concerning the study's data processing: A later analysis counted about 80 million unique TCR beta chains across the 650 to 800 repertoires, and 10 million to 12 million of these chains were shared by at least two donors. Raw reads were error-corrected and collapsed into unique sequences with a nearest-neighbor algorithm that merged closely related sequences to remove PCR and sequencing errors. Alignment of CDR3 sequences to IMGT reference sequences was used to assign V, D and J gene segments. For a sequence to be retained, a match of at least six nucleotides was required to both a V gene segment and a J gene segment. Rearrangements were classified as productive when the CDR3 lacked stop codons and remained in frame with V and J, and all other rearrangements were classified as non-productive. CDR3 was defined according to IMGT convention as the region running from the second conserved V-encoded cysteine to the conserved J-encoded phenylalanine. The earlier analysis of 587 of the donors excluded sequences that lacked an unambiguous match to a single V gene segment. An earlier analysis of just under 600 of the donors called V segments functional above 56.7% productive rearrangements and segregating when the between-donor standard deviation exceeded 5%. To diagnose cytomegalovirus status from the catalog of TCR beta chain sequences, a statistical classification framework was built. In a later analysis, TCR nucleotide sequences were compared against IMGT/GENE-DB human TR gene sequences so that V and J genes could be assigned. In a later analysis, CDR3 sequences and most-parsimonious VDJ recombination scenarios were assigned using the TCRdist pipeline. In a later analysis, each TCR beta chain was defined by its CDR3 amino acid sequence together with its V-gene family, and reads without a unique V-gene family were excluded. A later analysis removed 592 highly shared, low-generation-probability nucleotide sequences to deal with suspected cross-contamination and a sequencing artifact. In a later analysis, a clonal expansion index was calculated for each public chain from normalized within-repertoire ranks of inferred template counts. Generation probabilities in a later analysis came from a VDJ recombination model fitted to out-of-frame rearrangements, and those results were checked against IGoR. In a later analysis, hypergeometric tests were used to score TCR-TCR, TCR-HLA and TCR-CMV co-occurrence, with a repertoire-size bias correction applied to TCR pairs. To estimate false discovery rates, a later analysis permuted the HLA or CMV assignments 20 times. In a later analysis, co-occurring TCRs were grouped using DBSCAN, with TCRdist sequence similarity added in when clustering inside HLA-allele-positive subsets. Repertoires with fewer than 30,000 or more than 120,000 public chains were left out of co-occurrence clustering, as were about five repertoires with anomalous nucleotide sharing. TCRdb obtained this table from immuneACCESS and retained in-frame rearrangements with V and J assigned. These tables miss some clones; where compared with another copy, unresolved V genes account for less than half of the shortfall, and the remainder is unexplained. The V and J calls and clone size were taken over from that table, and D and trimming were inferred from the DNA. This sample's records show about 78,000 clones. The ten top clones hold 7.5% of the sample.

Remarks on this clone: Its antigen is unknown.

This clonotype was sampled from a female donor in good health and CMV-seropositive. Source material: PBMCs. Recombination connected TRBV30 to TRBJ1-2, with 9 bases matching TRBD1. This receptor has the CDR3 CACSGTGSLYGYTF. Read as DNA, the sequence is TGTGCCTGCTCCGGGACAGGGAGTCTATATGGCTACACCTTC. Where the CDR3 stops, the reference TRBV30 and TRBJ1-2 genes take over; the full variable domain is SQTIHQWPATLVQPVGSPLSLECTVEGTSNPNLYWYRQAAGRGLQLLFYSVGIGQISSEVPQNLSASRPQDRQFILSSKKLLLSDSGFYLCACSGTGSLYGYTFGSGTRLTVV.